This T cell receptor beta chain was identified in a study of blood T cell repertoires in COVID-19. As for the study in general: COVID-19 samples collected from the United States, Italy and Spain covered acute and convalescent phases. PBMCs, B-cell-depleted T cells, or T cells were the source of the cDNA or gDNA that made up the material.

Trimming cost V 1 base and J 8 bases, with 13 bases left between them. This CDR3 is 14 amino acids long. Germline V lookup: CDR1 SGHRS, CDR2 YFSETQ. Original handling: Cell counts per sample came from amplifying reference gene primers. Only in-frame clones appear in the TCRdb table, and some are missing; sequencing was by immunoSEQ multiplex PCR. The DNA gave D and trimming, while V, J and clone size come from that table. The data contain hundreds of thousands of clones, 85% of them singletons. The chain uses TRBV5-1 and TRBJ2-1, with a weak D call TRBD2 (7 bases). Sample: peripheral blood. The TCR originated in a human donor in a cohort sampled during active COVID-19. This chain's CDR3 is CASSLTRGPDEQFF. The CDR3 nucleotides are TGCGCCAGCAGCTTGACGCGGGGGCCCGATGAGCAGTTCTTC.